This T cell receptor (beta chain) was profiled in a study of blood T cells in healthy people across ages. In this sample, this clonotype turned up a few times. A second PCR of roughly 7 to 11 cycles used a sample-barcoded 5' primer and a J-beta primer mix. TCRdb reanalysed the 5' RACE reads using MiXCR and keeps one entry per CDR3 protein. The sample records about 1 million distinct CDR3 sequences, 40% to 50% being singletons. V gave up 2 bases and J gave up 11 bases, with 15 bases separating them. The CDR3 runs 12 residues. CDR1 and CDR2 (germline): DFQATT, SNEGSKA (reference sequence). The clonotype originates from an older woman in good health. The sample comprised blood. This chain joins TRBV20-1 and TRBJ1-1, with D unresolved. The CDR3 spells CSARIPRLEAFF. CDR3 DNA sequence: TGCAGTGCTAGAATCCCTAGGCTTGAGGCTTTCTTT.